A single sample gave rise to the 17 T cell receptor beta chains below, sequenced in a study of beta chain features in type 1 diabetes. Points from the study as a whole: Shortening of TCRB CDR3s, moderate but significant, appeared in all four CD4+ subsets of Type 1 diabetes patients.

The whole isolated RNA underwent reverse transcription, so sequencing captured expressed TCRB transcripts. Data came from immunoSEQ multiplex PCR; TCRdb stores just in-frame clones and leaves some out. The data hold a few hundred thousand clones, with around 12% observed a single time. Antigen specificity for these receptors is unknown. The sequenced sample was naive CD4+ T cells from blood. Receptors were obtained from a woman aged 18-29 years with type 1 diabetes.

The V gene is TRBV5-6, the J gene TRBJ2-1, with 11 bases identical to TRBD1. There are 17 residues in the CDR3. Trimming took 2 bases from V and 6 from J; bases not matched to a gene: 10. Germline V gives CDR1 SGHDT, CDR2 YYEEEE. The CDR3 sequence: CASSFRTGGIFFNEQFF. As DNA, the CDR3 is TGTGCCAGCAGCTTTCGGACAGGGGGCATTTTTTTCAATGAGCAGTTCTTC.

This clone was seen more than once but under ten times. The CDR3 loop is CASSPPGQPQHF. The CDR3 DNA sequence: TGTGCCAGCAGTCCTCCAGGGCAGCCCCAGCATTTT. The chain employs TRBV27 and TRBJ1-5; tentatively, D is TRBD1 (5 bases). Trimming stripped 5 bases from V and 7 bases from J, with 9 bases between. Looked up from germline, CDR1 is MNHEY and CDR2 is SMNVEV (reference sequence). The CDR3 contains 12 residues.

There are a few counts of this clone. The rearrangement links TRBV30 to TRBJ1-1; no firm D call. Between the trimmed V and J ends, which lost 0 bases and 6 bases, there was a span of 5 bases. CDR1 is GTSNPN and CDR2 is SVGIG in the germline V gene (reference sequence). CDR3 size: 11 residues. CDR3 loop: CAWSVFAEAFF. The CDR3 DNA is TGTGCCTGGAGTGTATTCGCTGAAGCTTTCTTT.

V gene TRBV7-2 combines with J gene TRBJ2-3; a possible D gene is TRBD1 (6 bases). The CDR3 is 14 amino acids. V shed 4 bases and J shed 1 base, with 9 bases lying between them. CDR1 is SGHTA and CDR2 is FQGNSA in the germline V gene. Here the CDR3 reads CASSSNRGTDTQYF. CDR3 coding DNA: TGTGCCAGCAGCTCTAACAGGGGCACAGATACGCAGTATTTT.

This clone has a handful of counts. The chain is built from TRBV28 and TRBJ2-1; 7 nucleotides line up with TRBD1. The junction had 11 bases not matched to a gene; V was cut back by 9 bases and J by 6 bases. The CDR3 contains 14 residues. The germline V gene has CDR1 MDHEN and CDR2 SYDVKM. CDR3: CARPTGRGCNEQFF. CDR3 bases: TGTGCCAGACCGACAGGGCGCGGATGCAATGAGCAGTTCTTC.

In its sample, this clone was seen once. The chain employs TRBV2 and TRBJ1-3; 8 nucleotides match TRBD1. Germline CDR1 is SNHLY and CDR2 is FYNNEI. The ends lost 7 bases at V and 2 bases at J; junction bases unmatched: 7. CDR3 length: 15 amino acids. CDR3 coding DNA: TGTGCCAGCACCGGACAGGGAATCGCTGGAAACACCATATATTTT. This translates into CASTGQGIAGNTIYF.

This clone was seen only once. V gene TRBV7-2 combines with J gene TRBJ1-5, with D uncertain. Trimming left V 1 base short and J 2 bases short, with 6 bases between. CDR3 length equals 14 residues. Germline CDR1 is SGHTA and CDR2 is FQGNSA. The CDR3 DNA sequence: TGTGCCAGCAGCTTAGGTAGAGGCAATCAGCCCCAGCATTTT. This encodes CASSLGRGNQPQHF.

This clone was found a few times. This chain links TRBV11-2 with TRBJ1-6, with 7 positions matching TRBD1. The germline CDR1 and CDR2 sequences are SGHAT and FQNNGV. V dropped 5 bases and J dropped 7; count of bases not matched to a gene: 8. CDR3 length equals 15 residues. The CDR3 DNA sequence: TGTGCCAGCAGCGGAAGACAGGGAGGAAATTCACCCCTCCACTTT. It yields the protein CASSGRQGGNSPLHF.

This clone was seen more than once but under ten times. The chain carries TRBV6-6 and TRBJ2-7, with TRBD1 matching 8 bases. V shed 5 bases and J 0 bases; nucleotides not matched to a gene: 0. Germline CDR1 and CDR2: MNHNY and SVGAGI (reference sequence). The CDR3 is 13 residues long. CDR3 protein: CASSTGGSYEQYF. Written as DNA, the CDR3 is TGTGCCAGCAGTACAGGGGGCTCCTACGAGCAGTACTTC.

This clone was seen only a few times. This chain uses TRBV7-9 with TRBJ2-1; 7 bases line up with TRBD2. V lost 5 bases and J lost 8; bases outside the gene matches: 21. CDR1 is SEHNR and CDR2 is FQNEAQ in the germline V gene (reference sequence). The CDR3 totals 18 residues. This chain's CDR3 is CASSQGSGKRALLDEQFF. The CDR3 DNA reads TGTGCCAGCAGCCAAGGGAGCGGGAAACGTGCCTTACTGGATGAGCAGTTCTTC.

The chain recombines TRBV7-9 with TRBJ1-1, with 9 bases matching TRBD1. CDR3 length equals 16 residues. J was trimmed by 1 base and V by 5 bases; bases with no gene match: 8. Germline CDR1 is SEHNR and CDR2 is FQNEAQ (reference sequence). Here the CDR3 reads CASSVTGGARNTEAFF. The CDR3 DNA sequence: TGTGCCAGCAGCGTAACAGGGGGCGCACGGAACACTGAAGCTTTCTTT.

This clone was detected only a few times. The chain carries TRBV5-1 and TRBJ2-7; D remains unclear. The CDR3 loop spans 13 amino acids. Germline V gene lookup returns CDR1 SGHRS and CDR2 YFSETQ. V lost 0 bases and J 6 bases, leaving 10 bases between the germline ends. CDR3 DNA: TGCGCCAGCAGCTTGGAATTCGGTGGCGAGCAGTACTTC. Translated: CASSLEFGGEQYF.

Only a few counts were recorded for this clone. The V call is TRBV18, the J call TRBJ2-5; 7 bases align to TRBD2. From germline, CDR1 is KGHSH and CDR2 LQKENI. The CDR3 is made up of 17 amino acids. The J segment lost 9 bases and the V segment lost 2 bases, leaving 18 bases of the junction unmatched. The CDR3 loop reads CASSPMVHRDYFTAQYF. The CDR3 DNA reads TGTGCCAGCTCACCAATGGTTCACCGGGACTACTTTACGGCCCAGTACTTC. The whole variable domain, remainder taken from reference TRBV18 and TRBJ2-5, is NAGVMQNPRHLVRRRGQEARLRCSPMKGHSHVYWYRQLPEEGLKFMVYLQKENIIDESGMPKERFSAEFPKEGPSILRIQQVVRGDSAAYFCASSPMVHRDYFTAQYFGPGTRLLVL.

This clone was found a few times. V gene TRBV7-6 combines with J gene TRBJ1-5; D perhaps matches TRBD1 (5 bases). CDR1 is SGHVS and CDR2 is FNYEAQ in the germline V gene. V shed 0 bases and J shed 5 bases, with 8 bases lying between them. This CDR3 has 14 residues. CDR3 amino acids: CASSLAGGHQPQHF. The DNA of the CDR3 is TGTGCCAGCAGCTTAGCGGGGGGACATCAGCCCCAGCATTTT.

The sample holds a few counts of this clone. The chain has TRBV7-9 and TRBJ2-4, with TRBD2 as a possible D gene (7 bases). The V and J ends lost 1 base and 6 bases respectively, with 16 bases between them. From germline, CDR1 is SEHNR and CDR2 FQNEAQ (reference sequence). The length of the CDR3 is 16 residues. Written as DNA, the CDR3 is TGTGCCAGCAGCTTAGATGGGCGGGGGCTTCCAAACATTCAGTACTTC. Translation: CASSLDGRGLPNIQYF. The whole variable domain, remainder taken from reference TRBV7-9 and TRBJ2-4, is DTGVSQNPRHKITKRGQNVTFRCDPISEHNRLYWYRQTLGQGPEFLTYFQNEAQLEKSRLLSDRFSAERPKGSFSTLEIQRTEQGDSAMYLCASSLDGRGLPNIQYFGAGTRLSVL.

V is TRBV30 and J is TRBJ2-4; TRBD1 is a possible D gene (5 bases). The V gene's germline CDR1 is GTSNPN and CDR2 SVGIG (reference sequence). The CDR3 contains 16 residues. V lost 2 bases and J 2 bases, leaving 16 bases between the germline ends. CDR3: CAWSFPNPGTKNIQYF. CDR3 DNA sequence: TGTGCCTGGAGTTTTCCCAACCCAGGGACCAAAAACATTCAGTACTTC.

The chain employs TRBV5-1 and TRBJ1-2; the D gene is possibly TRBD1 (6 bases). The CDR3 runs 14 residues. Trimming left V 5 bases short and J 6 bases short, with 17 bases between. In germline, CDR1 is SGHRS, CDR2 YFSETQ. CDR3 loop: CASRTLGGLDGYTF. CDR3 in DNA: TGCGCCAGCAGAACCTTGGGGGGGCTTGATGGCTACACCTTC.